This TCR beta chain originates from a study of blood T cell repertoires in COVID-19. Study context: The United States, Italy and Spain supplied acute and convalescent COVID-19 samples. Sample material is recorded as cDNA or gDNA derived from T cells, B-cell-depleted T cells, or PBMCs.

Only in-frame clones appear in the TCRdb table, and some are missing; sequencing was by immunoSEQ multiplex PCR. The table records about 260,000 clones, 91% of them present only once. Germline V gives CDR1 KGHDR, CDR2 SFDVKD. CDR3 length equals 17 residues. Trimming cost V 1 base and J 4 bases; bases outside gene matches: 4. This receptor was taken from a person in their late teens or twenties with COVID-19, enrolled during active disease. The chain joins TRBV24-1 to TRBJ2-3, with 13 bases lining up with TRBD2. Sequencing used peripheral blood. The CDR3 DNA reads as TGTGCCACCAGTGATTTCGCACTAGCGGGAGGGGCAGATACGCAGTATTTT. Translation: CATSDFALAGGADTQYF.